This TCR beta chain stems from a study of T cells in Graves' hyperthyroidism and ophthalmopathy. A patient was excluded if there was uncontrolled infection, other autoimmune disease, pregnancy or lactation. Template material for amplifying TCR beta CDR3 regions consisted of RNA transcripts. HTBI primers were employed in a first-round RT-PCR of the TCR CDR3. TCRdb fed the multiplex PCR reads into MiXCR, producing one record per CDR3 protein. In the table there are roughly 500,000 distinct CDR3 sequences, around 42% of which are singletons. Study observations and caveats: Expanded thyroid clonotypes (above 0.001) were mostly also found in blood.

V lost 0 bases to trimming and J lost 4 bases; unmatched junction nucleotides: 3. Germline V gene lookup returns CDR1 KGHDR and CDR2 SFDVKD. The CDR3 is 16 residues long. Concerning this clonotype itself: Its matching antigen is unknown.

The clonotype was recovered from an adult woman with Graves' disease, either hyperthyroidism or ophthalmopathy (not recorded which). The V gene is TRBV24-1, the J gene TRBJ2-2, with TRBD1 matching over 8 bases. Sequenced: peripheral blood or thyroid tissue (not recorded which). The CDR3 sequence: CATSDLDRGSTGELFF. The CDR3 nucleotides read TGTGCCACCAGTGATTTGGACAGGGGTAGCACCGGGGAGCTGTTTTTT.